One TCR beta chain is described in this entry. CDR1 SGHAT and CDR2 FQNNGV come from the germline V gene. The CDR3 spans 17 residues. One entry per CDR3 protein, without DNA, is what TCRdb gives after re-calling the 5' RACE reads. This sample's clone table lists about 460,000 distinct CDR3 sequences. This sample is drawn from a study of T cells expressing NK-cell markers. Study context: Repertoire data for TCR beta were derived from sorted T cells (CD3+CD56+NKG2C+, CD3+CD56+NKG2C- and CD3+CD56-NKG2C+).

The V call is TRBV11-2, the J call TRBJ2-5. The specimen was blood T cells: a sorted CD56 or NKG2C T cell subset, CD4+ or CD8+ T cells, or bulk PBMC T cells (not recorded which). The clonotype comes from a woman in her forties or fifties in good health. The CDR3 spells CASSLMVGTFGQETQYF.